One and the same sample provided the 26 T cell receptor beta chains below, sequenced in a study of T cell responses to AZD1222 COVID-19 vaccine (dated by TCRdb to the early 2020s). Libraries were prepared through the immunoSEQ multiplex PCR assay. Drawn from immuneACCESS, this table holds only the in-frame rearrangements with V and J called that TCRdb kept. Clones are partly lost; checked studies trace under half to an unresolved V gene and leave the rest unexplained. This sample lists under 130,000 clones; approximately 88% were detected once. The biggest ten clones account for approximately 20% of the sample. The sample's time point label is to be understood as: baseline before first vaccination. Sequencing used peripheral blood, obtained on day 0 of AZD1222 vaccination. All receptors derive from an adult in good health.

The rearrangement uses TRBV6-2 or TRBV6-3 and TRBJ1-5; D perhaps matches TRBD1 (5 bases). Trimming cost V 6 bases and J 1 base, with 13 bases left between them. The germline gives CDR1 MNHEY, CDR2 SVGEGT. The CDR3 covers 15 residues. CDR3 nucleotides: TGTGCCAGCAGCCGCGACTGGGGGAGCAATCAGCCCCAGCATTTT. Translated, it gives CASSRDWGSNQPQHF.

J is TRBJ2-6 and V is TRBV19; maybe TRBD2 (5 bases). V was shortened by 3 bases and J by 0 bases, with 6 bases between the two germline ends. The CDR3 is 15 residues long. Germline values: CDR1 LNHDA, CDR2 SQIVND (reference sequence). CDR3 in DNA: TGTGCCAGTAGTATTACTAGCTCTGGGGCCAACGTCCTGACTTTC. Translation gives CASSITSSGANVLTF.

The chain has TRBV6-6 and TRBJ1-2, with TRBD1 identical over 10 bases. CDR1 MNHNY and CDR2 SVGAGI come from the germline V gene (reference sequence). Losses at the gene ends were 8 bases for V and 0 bases for J; bases not matched to a gene: 3. This CDR3 comprises 14 residues. The CDR3 DNA follows: TGTGCCAGCTGGACAGGGGGATCTAACTATGGCTACACCTTC. It yields the protein CASWTGGSNYGYTF.

V and J are TRBV5-4 and TRBJ2-2, with 8 bases identical to TRBD2. This CDR3 comprises 16 residues. Germline loops: CDR1 SGHNT, CDR2 YYREEE (reference sequence). Germline trimming cut 0 bases from V and 1 base from J; bases unmatched to any gene: 2. The chain's CDR3 is CASSLGLAGNTGELFF. CDR3 nucleotide sequence: TGTGCCAGCAGCTTGGGTCTAGCGGGGAACACCGGGGAGCTGTTTTTT.

The chain employs TRBV4-3 and TRBJ2-7, with D unclear. In germline, CDR1 is LGHNA, CDR2 YSLEER. Trimming pared 0 bases from V and 2 bases from J, leaving 8 bases between. This CDR3 is 14 amino acids long. The CDR3 nucleotides read TGCGCCAGCAGCCAAGATGTGCCCGCCTACGAGCAGTACTTC. As protein: CASSQDVPAYEQYF.

The chain is built from TRBV12-3 or TRBV12-4 and TRBJ1-5; D ambiguous. The CDR3 is 13 amino acids. V shed 3 bases and J shed 7 bases, with 10 bases lying between them. CDR3 DNA: TGTGCCAGCAGTTTCTTAGACCGGCAGCCCCAGCATTTT. It is translated as CASSFLDRQPQHF.

Only one count was recorded for this clone. The chain recombines TRBV6-5 with TRBJ1-6; TRBD1 matches 10 bases. Trimming removed 6 bases from V and 7 bases from J; junction bases left unmatched: 6. Germline lookup yields CDR1 MNHEY and CDR2 SVGAGI. The CDR3 runs to 15 residues. This CDR3 is CASRPGQGGNSPLHF. The CDR3 bases are TGTGCCAGCAGACCCGGACAGGGGGGAAATTCACCCCTCCACTTT.

The chain's CDR3 is CASSSDRELGYTF. The CDR3 DNA reads TGTGCCAGCAGCTCAGACAGGGAACTTGGCTACACCTTC. The chain combines TRBV27 with TRBJ1-2, with TRBD1 identical over 7 bases. V shed 6 bases, J shed 7 bases, and the junction held 8 bases outside the gene matches. In germline, CDR1 is MNHEY, CDR2 SMNVEV (reference sequence). CDR3 length equals 13 residues.

The CDR3 sequence: CASRHRDNYGYTF. CDR3 nucleotide sequence: TGTGCCAGCCGCCACAGGGATAACTATGGCTACACCTTC. This sequence joins TRBV9 and TRBJ1-2; a weak D match, TRBD1 (6 bases). Trimming pared 7 bases from V and 1 base from J, leaving 11 bases between. The CDR3 length is 13 residues. Germline loops: CDR1 SGDLS, CDR2 YYNGEE.

The V gene is TRBV4-1, the J gene TRBJ2-5; D is unresolved. Trimming shortened V by 1 base and J by 1 base, and 16 bases separated the two germline ends. Germline values: CDR1 MGHRA, CDR2 YSYEKL. The CDR3 contains 17 residues. CDR3 amino acids: CASSQGRLAAPQETQYF. The CDR3 bases are TGCGCCAGCAGCCAAGGGCGTTTGGCGGCACCCCAAGAGACCCAGTACTTC.

The V call is TRBV7-9, the J call TRBJ1-2; perhaps TRBD1 as D (6 bases). Trimming removed 1 base from V and 0 bases from J, with 12 bases in between. The CDR3 has 16 residues. Germline CDR1 and CDR2: SEHNR and FQNEAQ (reference sequence). The CDR3 here is CASSLVQGASNYGYTF. The CDR3 DNA reads TGTGCCAGCAGCTTAGTACAGGGCGCCTCTAACTATGGCTACACCTTC.

The chain carries TRBV6-5 and TRBJ1-2; D gene uncertain. The CDR3 sequence is 13 residues long. Germline V CDR1 and CDR2: MNHEY, SVGAGI. Trimming removed 6 bases from V and 4 bases from J, with 12 bases in between. In nucleotides, the CDR3 is TGTGCCAGCAGCCCGGGGAGGGTCTATGGCTACACCTTC. This gives the protein CASSPGRVYGYTF.

The J gene is TRBJ2-3, the V gene TRBV30; 9 bases line up with TRBD2. The CDR3 loop spans 15 amino acids. The V gene's germline CDR1 is GTSNPN and CDR2 SVGIG (reference sequence). V was clipped by 2 bases and J by 1 base; unmatched bases: 4. In DNA, the CDR3 is TGTGCCTGGAGTTTCGGCGGGGGGGGCACAGATACGCAGTATTTT. This encodes CAWSFGGGGTDTQYF.

V is TRBV27 and J is TRBJ2-1; 10 positions match TRBD2. V lost 4 bases and J lost 4; bases outside the gene matches: 4. Per the germline V gene, CDR1 is MNHEY and CDR2 is SMNVEV (reference sequence). The CDR3 contains 15 residues. CDR3 nucleotide sequence: TGTGCCAGCAGTTCAGCTAGCGGGAGTTACAATGAGCAGTTCTTC. Amino acids: CASSSASGSYNEQFF.

The V call is TRBV15, the J call TRBJ1-3; D gene unclear. This CDR3 is built from 13 residues. Germline V gene sequence: CDR1 LNHNV, CDR2 YYDKDF (reference sequence). V lost 1 base and J 4 bases, leaving 5 bases between the germline ends. The CDR3 sequence is CATSRGRGNTIYF. The CDR3 DNA follows: TGTGCCACCAGCAGAGGGAGGGGAAACACCATATATTTT.

V and J are TRBV7-9 and TRBJ1-2; D is undetermined. The V end was cut by 1 base, the J end by 8 bases, with 14 bases between. Per the germline V gene, CDR1 is SEHNR and CDR2 is FQNEAQ (reference sequence). The CDR3 is 14 amino acids. As DNA, the CDR3 is TGTGCCAGCAGCTTAGAGTCGGGCGGAGGGGGCTACACCTTC. Amino acid sequence: CASSLESGGGGYTF.

This clone was seen only once. The CDR3 DNA reads as TGTGCCAGCAGCCATACCCCGGCTGAGCAGTTCTTC. Its translation: CASSHTPAEQFF. The V call is TRBV11-3, the J call TRBJ2-1, with D unresolved. The CDR3 covers 12 residues. CDR1 is SGHNT, CDR2 YENEEA, per germline. The V end lost 5 bases, the J end lost 9 bases, and 11 bases lay between the germline ends.

The chain links TRBV10-1 to TRBJ2-1; tentative D call: TRBD1 (6 bases). Germline CDR1 WNHNN, CDR2 SYGVQD (reference sequence). Trimming removed 3 bases at V and 5 bases at J, with 11 bases between. The CDR3 length is 14 residues. In nucleotides, the CDR3 is TGCGCCAGCAGTGATGGCCAGGGGAACAATGAGCAGTTCTTC. It specifies CASSDGQGNNEQFF.

The rearrangement uses TRBV5-4 and TRBJ2-2; maybe TRBD1 (6 bases). Germline V gene data show CDR1 as SGHNT and CDR2 as YYREEE (reference sequence). The CDR3 runs to 14 residues. Trimming left V 0 bases short and J 10 bases short, with 13 bases between. CDR3 DNA sequence: TGTGCCAGCAGCTTGGATCAGGGGAGCACGGAGCTGTTTTTT. This translates into CASSLDQGSTELFF. Variable domain in full (rest from reference TRBV5-4 and TRBJ2-2): ETGVTQSPTHLIKTRGQQVTLRCSSQSGHNTVSWYQQALGQGPQFIFQYYREEENGRGNFPPRFSGLQFPNYSSELNVNALELDDSALYLCASSLDQGSTELFFGEGSRLTVL.

The chain employs TRBV13 and TRBJ2-4; D possibly matches TRBD1 or TRBD2 (5 bases each). The V gene's germline CDR1 is PRHDT and CDR2 FYEKMQ (reference sequence). This CDR3 comprises 14 residues. The V end lost 5 bases, the J end lost 10 bases, and 18 bases lay between the germline ends. The CDR3 nucleotides read TGTGCCAGCAGCGGGGGTCTCTTAAACACGATTCAGTACTTC. Its translation is CASSGGLLNTIQYF.

The genes are TRBV28 and TRBJ2-1; D is unresolved. There are 12 residues in the CDR3. V lost 8 bases, J lost 3 bases, and 8 bases lay in between. Germline CDR1 and CDR2: MDHEN and SYDVKM. The CDR3 region has the DNA TGTGCCAGCGAAAACGGCTACAATGAGCAGTTCTTC. Translated, it gives CASENGYNEQFF.

The rearrangement uses TRBV27 and TRBJ1-1, with 9 bases lining up with TRBD1. The J segment lost 4 bases and the V segment lost 6 bases, leaving 6 bases of the junction unmatched. The V gene's germline CDR1 is MNHEY and CDR2 SMNVEV (reference sequence). This CDR3 is 14 amino acids long. As DNA, the CDR3 is TGTGCCAGCAGCTCGGACAGGGGTAGCACTGAAGCTTTCTTT. Residues: CASSSDRGSTEAFF.

The chain combines TRBV28 with TRBJ1-1; TRBD1 matches at 7 bases. This CDR3 has 13 amino acids. With 5 bases clipped from V and 6 bases from J, the junction kept 6 bases outside the gene matches. Germline V CDR1 and CDR2: MDHEN, SYDVKM. The CDR3 reads CASSGQVDSEAFF. CDR3 nucleotide sequence: TGTGCCAGCAGTGGACAGGTGGATTCTGAAGCTTTCTTT.

V is TRBV5-1 and J is TRBJ2-7; 11 bases match TRBD2. Germline values: CDR1 SGHRS, CDR2 YFSETQ. The trim removed 0 bases at V and 3 bases at J, leaving 5 bases unmatched. The CDR3 length is 16 residues. The CDR3 sequence is CASSLGGSGGVYEQYF. CDR3 DNA sequence: TGCGCCAGCAGCTTGGGCGGTAGCGGGGGGGTCTACGAGCAGTACTTC. Combining the CDR3 with reference TRBV5-1 and TRBJ2-7 gives the whole variable domain KAGVTQTPRYLIKTRGQQVTLSCSPISGHRSVSWYQQTPGQGLQFLFEYFSETQRNKGNFPGRFSGRQFSNSRSEMNVSTLELGDSALYLCASSLGGSGGVYEQYFGPGTRLTVT.

As regards this clone: The limits of the CDR3 on the DNA are not certain, so only TCRdb's listed CDR3 is given. The chain recombines TRBV27 with TRBJ1-2; the table's D gene call, TRBD1, was not cross checked with the DNA. The CDR3 totals 15 residues, both ends included. CDR1 is MNHEY and CDR2 is SMNVEV in the germline V gene (reference sequence). The CDR3 region is CASSFLAGTLGGYTF.

About this clone: A read error may account for a junction end that differs from germline. The sample carries other DNA sequences with the same CDR3. This sequence joins TRBV7-7 and TRBJ1-1; D is uncertain. The germline gives CDR1 SSHAT, CDR2 FNYEAQ (reference sequence). The CDR3 is 13 amino acids. This CDR3 is CASSLDLGTEAFF. CDR3 bases: TGTGCTAGCAGCTTGGACCTTGGCACTGAAGCTTTCTTT.